The 8 T cell receptor beta chains reported below all come from one sample, sequenced in a study of cytomegalovirus exposure and HLA in healthy donors. The PCR used 60 Vbeta and 13 Jbeta primers. The assay was immunoSEQ multiplex PCR, and TCRdb's table has in-frame clones only and misses some. The sample lists about 250,000 clones, 80% occurring once. Sequencing was performed on PBMCs. These receptors were collected from a girl aged 2-10 years in good health and CMV-seronegative.

The J gene is TRBJ2-5, the V gene TRBV6-1; 7 bases fit TRBD2. Trimming cost V 0 bases and J 4 bases; bases outside gene matches: 11. The CDR3 consists of 17 residues. CDR1 is MNHNS and CDR2 is SASEGT in the germline V gene. CDR3 nucleotide sequence: TGTGCCAGCAGTGAAGCGCGGGGGAACCCGTCAGCAGAGACCCAGTACTTC. As protein: CASSEARGNPSAETQYF.

There are a few counts of this clone. The same CDR3 also results from other DNA sequences found in this sample. The CDR3 reads CASSVAGDTQYF. Here the CDR3 DNA reads TGTGCCAGCAGCGTAGCAGGAGATACGCAGTATTTT. This chain uses TRBV9 with TRBJ2-3; D is uncertain. This CDR3 has 12 amino acids. V was pared by 0 bases and J by 5 bases, with 4 bases between. Germline-derived CDR1 and CDR2 are SGDLS and YYNGEE.

The chain is built from TRBV9 and TRBJ2-1, with a weak D call TRBD1 (6 bases). CDR3 length: 12 amino acids. V lost 0 bases to trimming and J lost 11 bases, with 9 bases between them. Germline V gene lookup returns CDR1 SGDLS and CDR2 YYNGEE. This CDR3 reads CASSVGTDQQFF. For the CDR3, the DNA is TGTGCCAGCAGCGTAGGGACAGACCAGCAGTTCTTC.

The chain carries TRBV19 and TRBJ2-5; 14 bases are a match to TRBD2. The V gene's germline CDR1 is LNHDA and CDR2 SQIVND (reference sequence). Trimming cost V 4 bases and J 5 bases; bases outside gene matches: 6. The CDR3 length is 16 residues. The CDR3 is CASSTGTSGSWETQYF. DNA for the CDR3: TGTGCCAGTAGTACCGGGACTAGCGGGAGTTGGGAGACCCAGTACTTC.

CDR3: CASSGRSSDEQYF. The CDR3 coding sequence is TGTGCCAGCTCGGGTCGGAGCTCGGACGAGCAGTACTTC. The chain joins TRBV27 to TRBJ2-7; no clear D gene. V was shortened by 8 bases and J by 5 bases, with 16 bases between the two germline ends. The CDR3 spans 13 residues. Germline CDR1 reads MNHEY; CDR2 reads SMNVEV (reference sequence).

V usage is TRBV19 and J usage is TRBJ1-5; tentatively, D is TRBD1 (5 bases). Germline lookup yields CDR1 LNHDA and CDR2 SQIVND (reference sequence). The CDR3 extends over 17 amino acids. V lost 3 bases, J lost 0 bases, and 15 bases lay in between. CDR3: CASSIGQGGYSNQPQHF. As DNA, the CDR3 is TGTGCCAGTAGTATCGGGCAGGGCGGTTATAGCAATCAGCCCCAGCATTTT. Full variable domain (missing parts from reference TRBV19 and TRBJ1-5): DGGITQSPKYLFRKEGQNVTLSCEQNLNHDAMYWYRQDPGQGLRLIYYSQIVNDFQKGDIAEGYSVSREKKESFPLTVTSAQKNPTAFYLCASSIGQGGYSNQPQHFGDGTRLSIL.

J is TRBJ1-1 and V is TRBV15; perhaps TRBD1 as D (6 bases). The CDR3 totals 14 residues. V gave up 5 bases and J gave up 1 base, with 11 bases separating them. The V gene's germline CDR1 is LNHNV and CDR2 YYDKDF (reference sequence). The CDR3 DNA follows: TGTGCCACCAGCGCAAACAGGGCGAACACTGAAGCTTTCTTT. This encodes CATSANRANTEAFF.

To note about this clone: An end of the junction differs from the germline gene, which may be a read error. This chain joins TRBV6-1 and TRBJ1-3; D is ambiguous. The CDR3 runs 15 residues. Germline V gene sequence: CDR1 MNHNS, CDR2 SASEGT. CDR3 amino acids: CASTRRGDAGNTIYF. In DNA, the CDR3 is TGTGCCAGCACTAGGCGGGGAGACGCTGGGAACACCATATATTTT.